These T cell receptor beta chains were read from a single sample in a study of T cell responses to AZD1222 COVID-19 vaccine. Repertoires were generated with immunoSEQ multiplex PCR, while TCRdb's copy carries only in-frame clones and drops some. Counted here are some 130,000 clones, approximately 91% occurring once; the ten biggest clones make up approximately 1.1%. The sample consisted of peripheral blood, taken 28 days after the second AZD1222 dose. Receptors originate from an adult who received the AZD1222 COVID-19 vaccine. The CDR3 runs from the conserved cysteine through the conserved F or W. The order of the fields is clone size, D gene, J gene, V gene, CDR3 DNA, CDR3 protein. A D gene is named only where the DNA matches it firmly. Not all rows give a size; the values are once, few, many and, for expanded clones, a class.

abundance: .; d_gene: .; j_gene: TRBJ1-5; v_gene: TRBV27; CDR3nt: TGTGCCAGCAGTTTATGGGGCGATAGCAATCAGCCCCAGCATTTT; CDR3aa: CASSLWGDSNQPQHF
abundance: .; d_gene: .; j_gene: TRBJ2-5; v_gene: TRBV3-1/TRBV3-2; CDR3nt: TGTGCCAGCAGCCGGGACAATCTGTACCAAGAGACCCAGTACTTC; CDR3aa: CASSRDNLYQETQYF
abundance: .; d_gene: .; j_gene: TRBJ2-1; v_gene: TRBV3-1/TRBV3-2; CDR3nt: TGTGCCAGCAGCACACGGGATAGGTCCTACAATGAGCAGTTCTTC; CDR3aa: CASSTRDRSYNEQFF
abundance: .; d_gene: TRBD1; j_gene: TRBJ1-4; v_gene: TRBV7-8; CDR3nt: TGTGCCAGCAGCCGAGGGGGCGCCGAGAATGAAAAACTGTTTTTT; CDR3aa: CASSRGGAENEKLFF
abundance: once; d_gene: TRBD2; j_gene: TRBJ2-3; v_gene: TRBV4-2; CDR3nt: TGTGCCAGCAGCCAAGATCCGGGAGCGGGAGGCTCAGATACGCAGTATTTT; CDR3aa: CASSQDPGAGGSDTQYF
abundance: .; d_gene: .; j_gene: TRBJ1-1; v_gene: TRBV3-1/TRBV3-2; CDR3nt: TGTGCCAGCAGCCAATCCTCAGGGTATGGCACTGAAGCTTTCTTT; CDR3aa: CASSQSSGYGTEAFF
abundance: .; d_gene: .; j_gene: TRBJ2-3; v_gene: TRBV14; CDR3nt: TGTGCCAGCAGCCCCTGGGACGATACGCAGTATTTT; CDR3aa: CASSPWDDTQYF
abundance: .; d_gene: .; j_gene: TRBJ1-5; v_gene: TRBV30; CDR3nt: TGTGCCTGGAGTGTACAGAAAGCCGTGGGTAATCAGCCCCAGCATTTT; CDR3aa: CAWSVQKAVGNQPQHF
abundance: .; d_gene: TRBD1; j_gene: TRBJ2-1; v_gene: TRBV5-8; CDR3nt: TGTGCCAGCAGCTTGGGTACAGGGGCGATCAATGAGCAGTTCTTC; CDR3aa: CASSLGTGAINEQFF
abundance: .; d_gene: .; j_gene: TRBJ1-1; v_gene: TRBV21-1; CDR3nt: TGTGCCAGCAGCAAAAGCCGCCGGCCGGACAATTTGAACACTGAAGCTTTCTTT; CDR3aa: CASSKSRRPDNLNTEAFF
abundance: .; d_gene: .; j_gene: TRBJ1-1; v_gene: TRBV11-2; CDR3nt: TGTGCCAGCAGCTTAGAACCGGGGGGATCGGCTGAAGCTTTCTTT; CDR3aa: CASSLEPGGSAEAFF
abundance: .; d_gene: .; j_gene: TRBJ2-1; v_gene: TRBV4-2; CDR3nt: TGTGCCAGCAGCCAAAGGGGCGCCGGCGTCCCCGGTAATGAGCAGTTCTTC; CDR3aa: CASSQRGAGVPGNEQFF
abundance: .; d_gene: .; j_gene: TRBJ1-2; v_gene: TRBV19; CDR3nt: TGTGCCAGTAGTCGGACGGATACCTATGGCTACACCTTC; CDR3aa: CASSRTDTYGYTF
abundance: .; d_gene: TRBD2; j_gene: TRBJ2-1; v_gene: TRBV11-2; CDR3nt: TGTGCCAGCAGCCAATCCACCGGGACTACTTACAATGAGCAGTTCTTC; CDR3aa: CASSQSTGTTYNEQFF
abundance: .; d_gene: .; j_gene: TRBJ1-1; v_gene: TRBV5-4; CDR3nt: TGTGCCAGCAGCTTGGAAGTAGGGTCAGGGAGCACTGAAGCTTTCTTT; CDR3aa: CASSLEVGSGSTEAFF
abundance: .; d_gene: TRBD1; j_gene: TRBJ1-1; v_gene: TRBV6-5; CDR3nt: TGTGCCAGCAGTTACGGACAGGGACTGATGGGTACTGAAGCTTTCTTT; CDR3aa: CASSYGQGLMGTEAFF
abundance: .; d_gene: .; j_gene: TRBJ2-5; v_gene: TRBV5-1; CDR3nt: TGCGCCAGCAGCTACTTAGGGACTTTCGGAGAGACCCAGTACTTC; CDR3aa: CASSYLGTFGETQYF
abundance: .; d_gene: .; j_gene: TRBJ1-3; v_gene: TRBV28; CDR3nt: TGTGCCAGCACCCGGCCTTATGGAAACACCATATATTTT; CDR3aa: CASTRPYGNTIYF
abundance: .; d_gene: .; j_gene: TRBJ1-1; v_gene: TRBV11-2; CDR3nt: TGTGCCAGCAGCTTAGAGGGTTCGGTGCGAGGGCGTTTCTTT; CDR3aa: CASSLEGSVRGRFF
abundance: .; d_gene: .; j_gene: TRBJ2-2; v_gene: TRBV9; CDR3nt: TGTGCCAGCAGCGTATCCGGAGGGGAGAACACCGGGGAGCTGTTTTTT; CDR3aa: CASSVSGGENTGELFF
abundance: .; d_gene: .; j_gene: TRBJ1-2; v_gene: TRBV4-1; CDR3nt: TGCGCCAGCAGCCACAAAACGGGAAGTGGCTACACCTTC; CDR3aa: CASSHKTGSGYTF
abundance: .; d_gene: .; j_gene: TRBJ2-3; v_gene: TRBV6-5; CDR3nt: TGTGCCAGCACTCGCAGCACAGATACGCAGTATTTT; CDR3aa: CASTRSTDTQYF
abundance: .; d_gene: .; j_gene: TRBJ1-4; v_gene: TRBV7-2; CDR3nt: TGTGCCGCCGGGGGCGCGGGCAATGAAAAACTGTTTTTT; CDR3aa: CAAGGAGNEKLFF
abundance: .; d_gene: .; j_gene: TRBJ2-2; v_gene: TRBV7-3; CDR3nt: TGTGCCAGCAGCCCGAGTGGAGATTACACCGGGGAGCTGTTTTTT; CDR3aa: CASSPSGDYTGELFF
abundance: .; d_gene: TRBD1; j_gene: TRBJ2-3; v_gene: TRBV27; CDR3nt: TGTGCCAGCAGGCCGCCGGGACAGGGGCGCGTAACTGCGCAGTATTTT; CDR3aa: CASRPPGQGRVTAQYF
abundance: .; d_gene: TRBD1; j_gene: TRBJ2-7; v_gene: TRBV2; CDR3nt: TGTGCCAGCACCAGAACAGGGGAGTCCTACGAGCAGTACTTC; CDR3aa: CASTRTGESYEQYF
abundance: .; d_gene: .; j_gene: TRBJ1-1; v_gene: TRBV30; CDR3nt: TGTGCCTGGGTGGAGGGGACATCTACTGAAGCTTTCTTT; CDR3aa: CAWVEGTSTEAFF
abundance: .; d_gene: .; j_gene: TRBJ1-2; v_gene: TRBV27; CDR3nt: TGTGCCAGCAGTTTGCTGGGTTCAGGTGATGGCTACACCTTC; CDR3aa: CASSLLGSGDGYTF
abundance: .; d_gene: .; j_gene: TRBJ2-5; v_gene: TRBV5-4; CDR3nt: TGTGCCAGCAGTTTTGGGGGAAAAGAGACCCAGTACTTC; CDR3aa: CASSFGGKETQYF
abundance: .; d_gene: .; j_gene: TRBJ1-3; v_gene: TRBV30; CDR3nt: TGTGCCTGGAGACCCAGCTCTGGAAACACCATATATTTT; CDR3aa: CAWRPSSGNTIYF
abundance: .; d_gene: .; j_gene: TRBJ2-1; v_gene: TRBV27; CDR3nt: TGTGCCAGCAGAGTCCTCTCCTACAATGAGCAGTTCTTC; CDR3aa: CASRVLSYNEQFF
abundance: .; d_gene: .; j_gene: TRBJ1-2; v_gene: TRBV28; CDR3nt: TGTGCCAGCAGTCCGGGAGGGGATACGAACTATGGCTACACCTTC; CDR3aa: CASSPGGDTNYGYTF
abundance: .; d_gene: .; j_gene: TRBJ2-7; v_gene: TRBV27; CDR3nt: TGTGCCAGCAGTTTCGAAGTCGGCTCCTACGAGCAGTACTTC; CDR3aa: CASSFEVGSYEQYF
abundance: .; d_gene: .; j_gene: TRBJ1-2; v_gene: TRBV9; CDR3nt: TGTGCCAGCAGCGTAGGCCAGGGACTCTATGGCTACACCTTC; CDR3aa: CASSVGQGLYGYTF
abundance: .; d_gene: .; j_gene: TRBJ2-1; v_gene: TRBV3-1/TRBV3-2; CDR3nt: TGTGCCAGCAGCCCCTCCGGGGGCGCCTACAATGAGCAGTTCTTC; CDR3aa: CASSPSGGAYNEQFF
abundance: .; d_gene: .; j_gene: TRBJ1-5; v_gene: TRBV3-1/TRBV3-2; CDR3nt: TGTGCCAGCAGCCAAGAGTTGGGGGGGAATCAGCCCCAGCATTTT; CDR3aa: CASSQELGGNQPQHF
abundance: once; d_gene: .; j_gene: TRBJ2-1; v_gene: TRBV7-9; CDR3nt: TGTGCCAGCAGCTTAGATTACAATGAGCAGTTCTTC; CDR3aa: CASSLDYNEQFF
abundance: .; d_gene: TRBD2; j_gene: TRBJ2-1; v_gene: TRBV7-3; CDR3nt: TGTGCCAGCAGCGGCGGGACTAGCGGGAGTGATGAGCAGTTCTTC; CDR3aa: CASSGGTSGSDEQFF
abundance: .; d_gene: .; j_gene: TRBJ1-4; v_gene: TRBV4-2; CDR3nt: TGTGCCAGCAGCCGCCTCGAGGGGGAAAAACTGTTTTTT; CDR3aa: CASSRLEGEKLFF
abundance: .; d_gene: .; j_gene: TRBJ2-2; v_gene: TRBV4-1; CDR3nt: TGCGCCAGCAGCCAGGGGCAGGCTCACAACACCGGGGAGCTGTTTTTT; CDR3aa: CASSQGQAHNTGELFF
abundance: .; d_gene: .; j_gene: TRBJ1-5; v_gene: TRBV10-3; CDR3nt: TGTGCCATCAGTTCTGAGTTGGATGGCTATAGCAATCAGCCCCAGCATTTT; CDR3aa: CAISSELDGYSNQPQHF
abundance: .; d_gene: TRBD1; j_gene: TRBJ2-7; v_gene: TRBV24-1; CDR3nt: TGTGCCACCAGCGCCCGGACAGGGGGTGAGCAGTACTTC; CDR3aa: CATSARTGGEQYF
abundance: .; d_gene: .; j_gene: TRBJ2-5; v_gene: TRBV12-5; CDR3nt: TGTGCTAGTGGTTTGACCAACCGGGACAATCAAGAGACCCAGTACTTC; CDR3aa: CASGLTNRDNQETQYF
abundance: .; d_gene: .; j_gene: TRBJ2-3; v_gene: TRBV3-1/TRBV3-2; CDR3nt: TGTGCCAGCAGCCAAGAATTTTCAGTAGATACGCAGTATTTT; CDR3aa: CASSQEFSVDTQYF
abundance: .; d_gene: TRBD2; j_gene: TRBJ2-7; v_gene: TRBV30; CDR3nt: TGTGCCTGGAGTACCCATAGCGGGAGTCGCGAGCAGTACTTC; CDR3aa: CAWSTHSGSREQYF
abundance: .; d_gene: TRBD2; j_gene: TRBJ2-7; v_gene: TRBV5-1; CDR3nt: TGCGCCAGCAGCCTTCTAGGACTAGCGGGAATCAACGAGCAGTACTTC; CDR3aa: CASSLLGLAGINEQYF
abundance: .; d_gene: TRBD1; j_gene: TRBJ2-7; v_gene: TRBV19; CDR3nt: TGTGCCAGTAGCTGGACAGGGGGCTCTGGCGAGCAGTACTTC; CDR3aa: CASSWTGGSGEQYF
abundance: .; d_gene: .; j_gene: TRBJ2-1; v_gene: TRBV5-1; CDR3nt: TGCGCCAGCAGCGCCCCTGGTTTATCAGCCAGTCTGGCGAGGAAGGGCAATGAGCAGTTCTTC; CDR3aa: CASSAPGLSASLARKGNEQFF
abundance: .; d_gene: .; j_gene: TRBJ1-6; v_gene: TRBV7-3; CDR3nt: TGTGCCAGCAGCTTATATGGTCCGTATTTTTCCAATTCACCCCTCCACTTT; CDR3aa: CASSLYGPYFSNSPLHF
abundance: .; d_gene: .; j_gene: TRBJ2-3; v_gene: TRBV30; CDR3nt: TGTGCCTGGAGCGCCCTAGGACACTATACGCAGTATTTT; CDR3aa: CAWSALGHYTQYF
abundance: .; d_gene: TRBD1; j_gene: TRBJ2-5; v_gene: TRBV28; CDR3nt: TGTGCCAGCATCCCGACAGGGGGCGGGTCAGGGACCCAGTACTTC; CDR3aa: CASIPTGGGSGTQYF
abundance: .; d_gene: TRBD2; j_gene: TRBJ2-1; v_gene: TRBV24-1; CDR3nt: TGTGCCACCAGTGATCCTGTCGGGAGTAGCGGGAGGGCCTTAGGGGATTACAATGAGCAGTTCTTC; CDR3aa: CATSDPVGSSGRALGDYNEQFF
abundance: .; d_gene: .; j_gene: TRBJ2-7; v_gene: TRBV18; CDR3nt: TGTGCCAGCTCACCACAAGTCCTTCCCCCCGAGCAGTACTTC; CDR3aa: CASSPQVLPPEQYF
abundance: .; d_gene: TRBD1; j_gene: TRBJ2-7; v_gene: TRBV6-5; CDR3nt: TGTGCCAGCAGAGGGGACAGAAGCTCCTACGAGCAGTACTTC; CDR3aa: CASRGDRSSYEQYF
abundance: .; d_gene: .; j_gene: TRBJ1-3; v_gene: TRBV4-2; CDR3nt: TGTGCCAGCAGCCAAGTTCACGGGAGGTTCTCTGGAAACACCATATATTTT; CDR3aa: CASSQVHGRFSGNTIYF